This T cell receptor beta chain was retrieved from a study of blood T cell repertoires in COVID-19. Looking at the study overall: Acute-phase and convalescent COVID-19 samples originated in the United States, Italy and Spain.

This clone has only a few counts. Germline-derived CDR1 and CDR2 are SNHLY and FYNNEI. The CDR3 extends over 14 amino acids. Trimming left V 2 bases short and J 5 bases short, with 10 bases between. Authors' analysis steps: Amplification with reference gene primers provided the estimates of nucleated cell counts. Method: immunoSEQ multiplex PCR; TCRdb's copy keeps in-frame clones and lacks some. V and J calls and clone size are given by that table; D and trimming were obtained from the DNA. Among roughly 240,000 clones listed, roughly 80% were seen once. Sequencing was done on a sample of peripheral blood. This TCR was sampled from a man between 60 and 75 years old who had recovered from COVID-19. The chain has TRBV2 and TRBJ1-5, with D unclear. CDR3 protein: CASSESVVDQPQHF. The CDR3 coding sequence is TGTGCCAGCAGTGAATCTGTCGTTGATCAGCCCCAGCATTTT.